The T cell receptor beta chain under discussion was sequenced for a study of early T cells in non-severe SARS-CoV-2 infection. This CDR3 contains 17 residues. Germline values: CDR1 LGHDT, CDR2 YNNKEL (reference sequence). V was shortened by 4 bases and J by 1 base, with 20 bases between the two germline ends. Via MiXCR, TCRdb re-called the 5' RACE reads, giving one row per CDR3 protein. The sample has tens of thousands of distinct CDR3 sequences, under 7% seen once. This clonotype appeared many times. The chain carries TRBV3-1 and TRBJ2-7, with D hard to call. This receptor was taken from an adult who was a healthcare worker with PCR-confirmed SARS-CoV-2 infection or an uninfected control (not recorded which). Sequenced material: whole blood. This CDR3 reads CASSLQGRGSKSYEQYF. The CDR3 DNA reads TGTGCCAGCAGCCTTCAAGGTCGTGGTTCTAAGTCCTACGAGCAGTACTTC.